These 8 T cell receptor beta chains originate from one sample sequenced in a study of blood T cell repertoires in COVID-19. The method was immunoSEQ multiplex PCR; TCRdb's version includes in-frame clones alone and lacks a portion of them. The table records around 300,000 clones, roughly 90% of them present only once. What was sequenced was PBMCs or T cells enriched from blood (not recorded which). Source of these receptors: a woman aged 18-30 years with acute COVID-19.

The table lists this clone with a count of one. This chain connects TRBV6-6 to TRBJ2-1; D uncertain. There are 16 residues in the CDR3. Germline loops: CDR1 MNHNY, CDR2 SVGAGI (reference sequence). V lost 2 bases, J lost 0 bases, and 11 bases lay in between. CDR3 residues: CASSYRPGFSYNEQFF. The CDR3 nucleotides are TGTGCCAGCAGTTACCGTCCTGGCTTCTCCTACAATGAGCAGTTCTTC.

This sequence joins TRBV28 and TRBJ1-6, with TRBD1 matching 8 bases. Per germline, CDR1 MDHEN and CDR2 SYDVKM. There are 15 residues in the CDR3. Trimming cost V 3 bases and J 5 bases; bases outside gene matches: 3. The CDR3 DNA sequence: TGTGCCAGCAGTTTCTGGACAGGGAATAATTCACCCCTCCACTTT. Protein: CASSFWTGNNSPLHF.

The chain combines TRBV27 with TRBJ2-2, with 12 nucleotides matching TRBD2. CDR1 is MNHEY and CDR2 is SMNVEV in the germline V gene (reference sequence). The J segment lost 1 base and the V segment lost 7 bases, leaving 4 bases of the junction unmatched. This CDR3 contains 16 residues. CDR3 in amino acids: CASKASGRVNTGELFF. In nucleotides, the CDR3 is TGTGCCAGCAAAGCTAGCGGGAGGGTGAACACCGGGGAGCTGTTTTTT.

CDR3 residues: CASSFSLRGRGYEQYF. The CDR3 coding sequence is TGTGCCAGCAGTTTCTCCTTGCGCGGGAGAGGGTACGAGCAGTACTTC. The chain links TRBV27 to TRBJ2-7; 7 nucleotides match TRBD2. The CDR3 covers 16 residues. Germline V CDR1 and CDR2: MNHEY, SMNVEV (reference sequence). J gave up 4 bases and V 3 bases, and 12 bases lay outside the gene matches.

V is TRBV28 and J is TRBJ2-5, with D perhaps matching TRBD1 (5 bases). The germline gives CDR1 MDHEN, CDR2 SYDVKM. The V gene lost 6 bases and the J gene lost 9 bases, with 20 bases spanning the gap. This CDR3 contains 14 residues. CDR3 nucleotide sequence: TGTGCCAGCAGATTACCACAGGTCCCAGGCGCCCAGTACTTC. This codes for CASRLPQVPGAQYF.

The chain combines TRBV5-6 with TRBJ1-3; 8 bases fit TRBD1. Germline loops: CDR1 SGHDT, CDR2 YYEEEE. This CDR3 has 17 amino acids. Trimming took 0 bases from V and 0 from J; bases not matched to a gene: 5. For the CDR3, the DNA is TGTGCCAGCAGCTTGGGGACAGGGTTACGCTCTGGAAACACCATATATTTT. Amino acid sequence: CASSLGTGLRSGNTIYF.

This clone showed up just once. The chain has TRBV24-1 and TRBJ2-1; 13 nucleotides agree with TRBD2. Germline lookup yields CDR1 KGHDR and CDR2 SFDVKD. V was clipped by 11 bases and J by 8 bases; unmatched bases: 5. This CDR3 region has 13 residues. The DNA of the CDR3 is TGTGCCATCCGACTAGCGGGAGGACATGAGCAGTTCTTC. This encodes CAIRLAGGHEQFF.

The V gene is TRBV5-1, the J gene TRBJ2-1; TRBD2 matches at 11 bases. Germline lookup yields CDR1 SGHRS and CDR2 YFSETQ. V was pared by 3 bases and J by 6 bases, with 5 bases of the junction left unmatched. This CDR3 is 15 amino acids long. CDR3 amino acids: CASSSLAGGGNEQFF. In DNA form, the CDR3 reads TGCGCCAGCAGCTCCTTAGCGGGAGGGGGCAATGAGCAGTTCTTC.